These T cell receptor beta chains were read from a single sample in a study of cytomegalovirus exposure and HLA in healthy donors. Sequencing was performed with immunoSEQ multiplex PCR; in TCRdb, only in-frame clones are kept and a portion is missing. The sample yields 250,000 to 400,000 clones, over 75% seen once. Source material: PBMCs. The source of these receptors is a man under 40 in good health and CMV-seronegative. Each CDR3 is given with its conserved first and last residue. Each record gives: CDR3 protein, CDR3 DNA, clone size, D gene, CDR3 length, J gene, V gene. The D gene is left open where the match is weak. For some rows the clone size is stated as once, few or many, or as a class when expanded; others skip it.

CASSLTPGTGANVLTF TGTGCCAGCAGCCTCACCCCAGGGACTGGGGCCAACGTCCTGACTTTC NA NA 16 TRBJ2-6 TRBV5-6
CASLRVSADTQYF TGTGCCAGCCTGAGGGTGAGCGCAGATACGCAGTATTTT NA NA 13 TRBJ2-3 TRBV5-5
CATSRDLVLAGHEQYF TGTGCCACCAGCAGAGATTTAGTACTAGCGGGGCACGAGCAGTACTTC NA TRBD2 16 TRBJ2-7 TRBV15
CASSQGVRANEKLFF TGTGCCAGCAGCCAGGGGGTTAGGGCTAATGAAAAACTGTTTTTT NA TRBD1 15 TRBJ1-4 TRBV5-8
CSAPRSDTQYF TGCAGTGCCCCTCGGTCAGATACGCAGTATTTT NA NA 11 TRBJ2-3 TRBV20-1
CASSQDAPQGGISYEQYF TGCGCCAGCAGCCAAGACGCCCCCCAGGGGGGAATTAGCTACGAGCAGTACTTC NA NA 18 TRBJ2-7 TRBV4-3
CASSLQQGWGTEAFF TGTGCCAGCAGCCTCCAACAGGGCTGGGGCACTGAAGCTTTCTTT NA NA 15 TRBJ1-1 TRBV11-2
CASKKEQGSGNTIYF TGTGCCAGCAAGAAGGAACAGGGTAGTGGAAACACCATATATTTT NA NA 15 TRBJ1-3 TRBV2
CASYPSTSNTEAFF TGTGCCAGTTACCCCAGTACATCAAACACTGAAGCTTTCTTT NA NA 14 TRBJ1-1 TRBV27
CASSLVQGGYTF TGTGCCAGCAGCTTGGTTCAGGGCGGCTACACCTTC NA NA 12 TRBJ1-2 TRBV7-8
CAIAGLNQPQHF TGTGCCATCGCGGGTCTCAATCAGCCCCAGCATTTT NA NA 12 TRBJ1-5 TRBV10-3
CASSMGGSTDTQYF TGTGCCAGCAGTATGGGGGGGAGCACAGATACGCAGTATTTT NA TRBD2 14 TRBJ2-3 TRBV2
CASRMEGGELFF TGTGCCAGCCGGATGGAGGGCGGGGAGCTGTTTTTT NA NA 12 TRBJ2-2 TRBV25-1
CASKLGDRPNRSSYEQYF TGTGCCAGCAAGCTCGGGGACAGACCGAATAGGAGCTCCTACGAGCAGTACTTC NA TRBD1 18 TRBJ2-7 TRBV2
CASTGSPRTSGANVLTF TGTGCCAGCACGGGGTCACCAAGGACCTCTGGGGCCAACGTCCTGACTTTC NA NA 17 TRBJ2-6 TRBV2
CASSYNDRGQGYTF TGTGCCAGCAGTTACAACGACAGGGGGCAGGGCTACACCTTC once TRBD1 14 TRBJ1-2 TRBV6-5
CASSLPLLAGGNTDTQYF TGTGCCAGCAGCTTACCCCTCCTAGCGGGGGGGAACACAGATACGCAGTATTTT NA TRBD2 18 TRBJ2-3 TRBV5-6
CASSSLRSGGDEQYF TGCGCCAGCAGCTCCCTCCGCTCAGGAGGAGACGAGCAGTACTTC NA NA 15 TRBJ2-7 TRBV5-1
CASSDGQGAGYYGYTF TGTGCCAGCAGTGATGGGCAGGGGGCGGGCTACTATGGCTACACCTTC few TRBD1 16 TRBJ1-2 TRBV2
CATQERLAGARNTQYF TGTGCAACCCAAGAAAGACTAGCGGGGGCTAGGAATACGCAGTATTTT NA TRBD2 16 TRBJ2-3 TRBV2
CASSMYGGRAFF TGTGCCAGTAGTATGTACGGGGGAAGGGCTTTCTTT NA NA 12 TRBJ1-1 TRBV19
CSVETGGESSYGYTF TGCAGCGTTGAAACCGGCGGGGAATCGAGCTATGGCTACACCTTC NA NA 15 TRBJ1-2 TRBV29-1
CASSPQREADTGELFF TGTGCCAGCAGCCCCCAGCGAGAAGCGGACACCGGGGAGCTGTTTTTT NA NA 16 TRBJ2-2 TRBV21-1
CASSYSNQANTGELFF TGTGCCAGCAGTTACTCGAACCAGGCGAACACCGGGGAGCTGTTTTTT NA NA 16 TRBJ2-2 TRBV6-5
CASRQGSNEKLFF TGTGCCAGCAGGCAGGGATCTAATGAAAAACTGTTTTTT NA NA 13 TRBJ1-4 TRBV2
CASSVDRETEAFF TGTGCCAGCTCAGTCGACAGGGAAACTGAAGCTTTCTTT NA TRBD1 13 TRBJ1-1 TRBV18
CASSQGLAGGPETQYF TGCGCCAGCAGCCAAGGACTAGCGGGGGGGCCAGAGACCCAGTACTTC NA TRBD2 16 TRBJ2-5 TRBV4-3
CASSRQPGAGGASEQFF TGTGCCAGCTCACGGCAACCTGGGGCCGGGGGGGCTAGTGAGCAGTTCTTC once TRBD2 17 TRBJ2-1 TRBV18
CASREGQGGETEAFF TGCGCCAGCAGAGAGGGACAGGGTGGAGAGACTGAAGCTTTCTTT once TRBD1 15 TRBJ1-1 TRBV5-1
CAWSLVYTEAFF TGTGCCTGGAGTTTAGTATACACTGAAGCTTTCTTT NA NA 12 TRBJ1-1 TRBV30
CASSNTGTRNEKLFF TGTGCCAGCAGCAATACCGGGACAAGGAATGAAAAACTGTTTTTT NA NA 15 TRBJ1-4 TRBV7-8
CASSLRDRFYTGELFF TGTGCCAGCTCACTCCGGGACAGGTTCTACACCGGGGAGCTGTTTTTT NA TRBD1 16 TRBJ2-2 TRBV18